Below are 32 T cell receptor beta chains sequenced from a single sample in a study of CXCR3-negative and CXCR3-positive naive CD8 T cells. The method, 5' RACE with UMI labels, was used to prepare the TRB cDNA libraries. TCRdb re-analyzed the 5' RACE reads; it lists each CDR3 protein once, without DNA. This listing includes tens of thousands of distinct CDR3 sequences. Sequencing used naive CXCR3- CD8+ T cells from blood. The subset: CD45RO-CCR7+CD27+CD95- naive CD8+ T cells lacking CXCR3 (TNR3-). All receptors derive from a human donor in good health. Some clones in this sample may be carry-over from other donors' samples.

This rearrangement joins TRBV5-1 to TRBJ2-7; the TRBD1 assignment by TCRdb is unverifiable without DNA. The CDR3 runs to 16 residues. CDR1 is SGHRS, CDR2 YFSETQ, per germline. The CDR3 loop reads CASSSYGQGVVYEQYF. The whole variable domain, filled in from reference TRBV5-1 and TRBJ2-7, reads KAGVTQTPRYLIKTRGQQVTLSCSPISGHRSVSWYQQTPGQGLQFLFEYFSETQRNKGNFPGRFSGRQFSNSRSEMNVSTLELGDSALYLCASSSYGQGVVYEQYFGPGTRLTVT.

The genes are TRBV7-9 and TRBJ2-5; TCRdb designates TRBD2, a call that cannot be tested without DNA. The CDR3 is 16 residues long. Germline V gene data show CDR1 as SEHNR and CDR2 as FQNEAQ (reference sequence). The CDR3: CASSLSSRESQETQYF.

The rearrangement joins TRBV4-2 to TRBJ1-2; the TRBD1 assignment by TCRdb is unverifiable without DNA. The CDR3 covers 14 residues. Germline CDR1 LGHNA, CDR2 YNFKEQ. CDR3 loop: CASSQGQAPYGYTF.

The chain links TRBV29-1 to TRBJ1-1. CDR3 length equals 11 residues. Germline CDR1 is SQVTM and CDR2 is ANQGSEA. The CDR3 sequence is CSVTLNTEAFF.

The chain is built from TRBV7-3 and TRBJ2-3; with no DNA, the TCRdb D assignment of TRBD2 cannot be verified. The CDR3 consists of 14 residues. The germline V gene encodes CDR1 SGHTA and CDR2 FQGTGA. This CDR3 is CASSPSGGLDTQYF.

The chain couples TRBV2 to TRBJ2-3; with no DNA, the TCRdb D assignment of TRBD1 cannot be verified. CDR3 length: 14 residues. CDR1 and CDR2 from the germline V gene are SNHLY and FYNNEI. CDR3 residues: CASSEFRDTDTQYF.

This sequence joins TRBV7-6 and TRBJ2-1; TCRdb's D call of TRBD1 is untestable without DNA. The CDR3 length is 13 residues. Germline values: CDR1 SGHVS, CDR2 FNYEAQ. The CDR3 loop is CASRTTGYNEQFF.

CDR3 region: CASSHPTPGLDTDTQYF. The chain has TRBV4-1 and TRBJ2-3; no DNA is available, so the TRBD1 call from TCRdb remains unchecked. CDR3 length: 17 amino acids. Germline V gene sequence: CDR1 MGHRA, CDR2 YSYEKL.

The rearrangement links TRBV12-3 or TRBV12-4 to TRBJ2-1. This CDR3 spans 14 amino acids. This CDR3 reads CASSFYVAANEQFF.

The chain is built from TRBV21-1 and TRBJ1-1; the TCRdb D gene call, TRBD1, has no DNA to confirm it. TRBV21-1 is noted as a pseudogene. CDR3 length equals 16 residues. CDR3 sequence reads: CASSRLTGPMNTEAFF.

The chain is built from TRBV19 and TRBJ1-5; the D call from TCRdb, TRBD1, cannot be confirmed without DNA. Germline CDR1 LNHDA, CDR2 SQIVND (reference sequence). The CDR3 sequence is 15 residues long. This CDR3 is CASSVLGGHDQPQHF.

The rearrangement links TRBV4-2 to TRBJ2-7; TCRdb names TRBD2, which stays unverified in the absence of DNA. The CDR3 has 17 residues. From germline, CDR1 is LGHNA and CDR2 YNFKEQ. This CDR3 is CASSLHRTSGGAHEQYF.

The V gene is TRBV27, the J gene TRBJ1-4. Looked up from germline, CDR1 is MNHEY and CDR2 is SMNVEV (reference sequence). The CDR3 extends over 11 amino acids. The CDR3 sequence is CASRRNEKLFF.

The chain links TRBV7-6 to TRBJ1-1. CDR3 length: 13 amino acids. The V gene's germline CDR1 is SGHVS and CDR2 FNYEAQ. The CDR3 sequence is CASSDSQNTEAFF.

The V gene is TRBV4-3, the J gene TRBJ2-1; TCRdb's D call, TRBD1, is unchecked because there is no DNA. From germline, CDR1 is LGHNA and CDR2 YSLEER. The CDR3 covers 15 residues. The CDR3 reads CASSQDWQGSNEQFF.

This chain uses TRBV7-9 with TRBJ2-7. Germline V gene sequence: CDR1 SEHNR, CDR2 FQNEAQ (reference sequence). CDR3 length equals 14 residues. CDR3 amino acids: CASSLELTLYEQYF. The full variable domain, rest sourced from reference TRBV7-9 and TRBJ2-7, is DTGVSQNPRHKITKRGQNVTFRCDPISEHNRLYWYRQTLGQGPEFLTYFQNEAQLEKSRLLSDRFSAERPKGSFSTLEIQRTEQGDSAMYLCASSLELTLYEQYFGPGTRLTVT.

V is TRBV7-2 and J is TRBJ2-5; there is no DNA to check the TCRdb D call of TRBD1. CDR1 is SGHTA, CDR2 FQGNSA, per germline. There are 15 residues in the CDR3. CDR3 amino acids: CASSFGPYGPETQYF.

The CDR3 here is CSVGSLAGRPYSYEQYF. V is TRBV29-1 and J is TRBJ2-7; TCRdb's D gene call, TRBD2, goes unchecked for lack of DNA. CDR1 is SQVTM, CDR2 ANQGSEA, per germline. This CDR3 is 17 amino acids long.

The V call is TRBV9, the J call TRBJ2-1; TCRdb outputs TRBD2, but without DNA this stays unchecked. The CDR3 consists of 15 residues. Germline V CDR1 and CDR2: SGDLS, YYNGEE. CDR3 sequence reads: CASSAAGISHNEQFF.

CDR3 protein: CASSSGTSDAGAQYF. This chain uses TRBV27 with TRBJ2-5; TCRdb reports TRBD2, a call that lacks DNA to check it against. CDR1 and CDR2 (germline): MNHEY, SMNVEV (reference sequence). CDR3 length equals 15 residues.

The chain is built from TRBV20-1 and TRBJ2-2; TCRdb's D call, TRBD2, is unchecked because there is no DNA. Germline assignment: CDR1 DFQATT and CDR2 SNEGSKA (reference sequence). The length of the CDR3 is 14 residues. CDR3 residues: CSAPSGGADGELFF.

The genes are TRBV6-5 and TRBJ2-6. This CDR3 has 14 residues. From germline, CDR1 is MNHEY and CDR2 SVGAGI. The CDR3 is CASSYFSGANVLTF.

V is TRBV20-1 and J is TRBJ1-2. The length of the CDR3 is 14 residues. The germline gives CDR1 DFQATT, CDR2 SNEGSKA (reference sequence). CDR3 protein: CSARDSLWDYGYTF.

The CDR3 protein is CASSLERQNNEQFF. The rearrangement links TRBV7-9 to TRBJ2-1. The germline V gene has CDR1 SEHNR and CDR2 FQNEAQ (reference sequence). This CDR3 contains 14 residues.

This chain connects TRBV7-3 to TRBJ2-7; TCRdb outputs TRBD1, but without DNA this stays unchecked. Germline CDR1 is SGHTA and CDR2 is FQGTGA. The CDR3 runs to 15 residues. This CDR3 is CASSPYGGSSYEQYF.

The V and J genes are TRBV4-1 and TRBJ1-2; TCRdb names TRBD1, which stays unverified in the absence of DNA. From germline, CDR1 is MGHRA and CDR2 YSYEKL. This CDR3 has 14 amino acids. CDR3 sequence: CASSPGQRNYGYTF.

The chain employs TRBV29-1 and TRBJ2-7; lacking DNA, the TRBD1 call made by TCRdb goes unchecked. This CDR3 has 16 amino acids. Germline V gene data show CDR1 as SQVTM and CDR2 as ANQGSEA. The CDR3 spells CSVEGWRGEGSYEQYF.

This chain links TRBV5-1 with TRBJ2-1; as DNA is missing, the TRBD1 call by TCRdb cannot be tested. Germline CDR1 is SGHRS and CDR2 is YFSETQ. The CDR3 has 17 residues. The CDR3 loop reads CASRNLGRDRGPYEQFF.

The chain combines TRBV7-2 with TRBJ2-5; as DNA is missing, the TRBD2 call by TCRdb cannot be tested. The CDR3 runs to 16 residues. Germline loops: CDR1 SGHTA, CDR2 FQGNSA. CDR3 sequence: CASSLNLAGLQETQYF.

This chain's CDR3 is CASSSGPEGYGYTF. V gene TRBV7-6 combines with J gene TRBJ1-2; there is no DNA to check the TCRdb D call of TRBD1. CDR3 size: 14 residues. The germline V gene has CDR1 SGHVS and CDR2 FNYEAQ.

The J gene is TRBJ1-4, the V gene TRBV7-6; the TCRdb call, TRBD1, lacks DNA for checking. CDR1 SGHVS and CDR2 FNYEAQ come from the germline V gene. The CDR3 runs to 13 residues. Here the CDR3 reads CASSRQGNEKLFF.

The CDR3 is CASSQDLGTSVYEQFF. The chain carries TRBV4-3 and TRBJ2-1; the D call of TRBD2 rests on TCRdb alone, since no DNA is present to check it. The CDR3 totals 16 residues. The germline V gene encodes CDR1 LGHNA and CDR2 YSLEER.